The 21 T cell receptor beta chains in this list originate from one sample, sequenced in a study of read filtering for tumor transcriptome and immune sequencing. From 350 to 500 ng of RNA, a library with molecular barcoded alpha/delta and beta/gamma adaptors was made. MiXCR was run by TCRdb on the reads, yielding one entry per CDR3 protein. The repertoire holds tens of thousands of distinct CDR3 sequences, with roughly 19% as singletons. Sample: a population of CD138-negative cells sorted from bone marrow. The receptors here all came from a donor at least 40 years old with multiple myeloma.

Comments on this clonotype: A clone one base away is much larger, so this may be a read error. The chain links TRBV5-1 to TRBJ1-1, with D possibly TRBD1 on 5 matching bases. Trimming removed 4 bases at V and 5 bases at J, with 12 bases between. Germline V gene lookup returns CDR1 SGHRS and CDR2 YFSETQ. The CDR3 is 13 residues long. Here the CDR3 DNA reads TGCGCCAGCAGCCCAGGGACGCGGACTGAAGCTTTCTTT. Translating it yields CASSPGTRTEAFF.

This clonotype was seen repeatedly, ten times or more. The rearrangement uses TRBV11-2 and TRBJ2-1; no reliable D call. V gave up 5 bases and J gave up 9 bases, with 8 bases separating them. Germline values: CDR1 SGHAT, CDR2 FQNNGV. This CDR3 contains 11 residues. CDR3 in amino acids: CASSTVGEQFF. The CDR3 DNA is TGTGCCAGCAGCACTGTGGGTGAGCAGTTCTTC.

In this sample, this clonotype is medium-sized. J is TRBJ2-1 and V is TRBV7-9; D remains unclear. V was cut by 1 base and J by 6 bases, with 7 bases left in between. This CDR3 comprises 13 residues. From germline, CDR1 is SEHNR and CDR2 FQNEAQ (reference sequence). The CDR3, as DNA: TGTGCCAGCAGCTTAGTGAGCGTCAATGAGCAGTTCTTC. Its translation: CASSLVSVNEQFF.

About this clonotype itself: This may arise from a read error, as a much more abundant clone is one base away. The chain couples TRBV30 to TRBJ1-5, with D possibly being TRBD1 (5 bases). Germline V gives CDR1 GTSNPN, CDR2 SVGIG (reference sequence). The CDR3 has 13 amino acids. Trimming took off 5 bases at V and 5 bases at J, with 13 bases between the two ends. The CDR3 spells CAWATEADQPQHF. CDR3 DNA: TGTGCCTGGGCGACAGAGGCTGATCAGCCCCAGCATTTT.

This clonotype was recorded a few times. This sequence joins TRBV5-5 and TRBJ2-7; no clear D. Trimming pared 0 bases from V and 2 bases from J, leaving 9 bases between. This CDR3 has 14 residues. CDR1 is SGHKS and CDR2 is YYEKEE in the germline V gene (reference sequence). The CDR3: CASSLGAETYEQYF. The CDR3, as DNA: TGTGCCAGCAGCTTGGGGGCTGAGACCTACGAGCAGTACTTC.

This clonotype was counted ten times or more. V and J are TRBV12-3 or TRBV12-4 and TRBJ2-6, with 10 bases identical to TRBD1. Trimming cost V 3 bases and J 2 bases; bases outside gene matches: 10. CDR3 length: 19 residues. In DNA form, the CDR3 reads TGTGCCAGCAGTTTTGGGGCACCGGGACAGGGGACTGGGGCCAACGTCCTGACTTTC. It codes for CASSFGAPGQGTGANVLTF.

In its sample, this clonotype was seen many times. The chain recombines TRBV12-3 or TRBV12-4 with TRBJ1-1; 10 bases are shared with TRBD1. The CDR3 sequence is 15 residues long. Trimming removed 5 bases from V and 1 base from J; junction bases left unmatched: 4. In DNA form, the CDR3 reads TGTGCCAGCAGTCAGACAGGGGGCGCGAACACTGAAGCTTTCTTT. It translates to CASSQTGGANTEAFF.

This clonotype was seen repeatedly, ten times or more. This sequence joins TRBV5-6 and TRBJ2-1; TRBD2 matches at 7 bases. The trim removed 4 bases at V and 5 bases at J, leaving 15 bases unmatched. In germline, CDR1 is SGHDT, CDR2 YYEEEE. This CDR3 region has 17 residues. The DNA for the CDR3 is TGTGCCAGCAGCGCCCGACTAGCCCTCTATAGAAACAATGAGCAGTTCTTC. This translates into CASSARLALYRNNEQFF. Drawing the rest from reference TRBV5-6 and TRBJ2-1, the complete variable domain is DAGVTQSPTHLIKTRGQQVTLRCSPKSGHDTVSWYQQALGQGPQFIFQYYEEEERQRGNFPDRFSGHQFPNYSSELNVNALLLGDSALYLCASSARLALYRNNEQFFGPGTRLTVL.

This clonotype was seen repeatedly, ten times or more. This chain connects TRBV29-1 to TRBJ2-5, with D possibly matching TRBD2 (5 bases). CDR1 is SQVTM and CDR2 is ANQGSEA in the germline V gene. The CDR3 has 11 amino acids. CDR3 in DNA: TGCATCGCCAGGCGGGAAGAGACCCAGTACTTC. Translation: CIARREETQYF.

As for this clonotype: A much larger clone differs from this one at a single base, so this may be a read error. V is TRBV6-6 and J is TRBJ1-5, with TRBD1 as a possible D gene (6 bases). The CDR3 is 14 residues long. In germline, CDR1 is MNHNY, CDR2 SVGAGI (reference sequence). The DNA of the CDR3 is TGTTCCAGCAGTTACAGGGAAGGGGATCAGCCCCAGCATTTT. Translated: CSSSYREGDQPQHF.

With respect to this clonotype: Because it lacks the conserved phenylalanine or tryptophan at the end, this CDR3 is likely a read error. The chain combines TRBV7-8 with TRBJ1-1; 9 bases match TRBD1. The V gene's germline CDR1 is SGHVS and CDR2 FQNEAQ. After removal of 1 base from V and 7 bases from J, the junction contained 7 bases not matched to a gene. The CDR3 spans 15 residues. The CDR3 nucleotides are TGTGCCAGCAGCTTAGACAGGGGGCCTGCCCTTGAAGCTTTCTAT. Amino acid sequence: CASSLDRGPALEAFY.

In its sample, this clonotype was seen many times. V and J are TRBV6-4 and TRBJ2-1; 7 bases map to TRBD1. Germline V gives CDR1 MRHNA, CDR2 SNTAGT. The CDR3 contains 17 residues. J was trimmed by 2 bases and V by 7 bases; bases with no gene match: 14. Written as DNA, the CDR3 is TGTGCCAGCAATCACCTTAACAGGGGTAGTCCCTACAATGAGCAGTTCTTC. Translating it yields CASNHLNRGSPYNEQFF.

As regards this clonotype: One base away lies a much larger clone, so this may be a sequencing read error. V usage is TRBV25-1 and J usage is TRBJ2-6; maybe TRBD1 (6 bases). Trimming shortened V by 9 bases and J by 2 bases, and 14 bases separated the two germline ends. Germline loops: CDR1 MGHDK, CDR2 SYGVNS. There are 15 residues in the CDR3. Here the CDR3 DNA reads TGTGCCAGTGGAGGACAGCCGCCTGGGGCCAACGTCCTGACTTTC. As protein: CASGGQPPGANVLTF.

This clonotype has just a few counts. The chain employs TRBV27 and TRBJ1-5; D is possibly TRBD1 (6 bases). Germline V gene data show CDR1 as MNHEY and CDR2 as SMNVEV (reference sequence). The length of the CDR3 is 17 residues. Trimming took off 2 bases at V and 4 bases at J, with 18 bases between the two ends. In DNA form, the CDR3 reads TGTGCCAGCAGTTTAACTGGATGGGGGGGGGCTAATCAGCCCCAGCATTTT. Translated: CASSLTGWGGANQPQHF.

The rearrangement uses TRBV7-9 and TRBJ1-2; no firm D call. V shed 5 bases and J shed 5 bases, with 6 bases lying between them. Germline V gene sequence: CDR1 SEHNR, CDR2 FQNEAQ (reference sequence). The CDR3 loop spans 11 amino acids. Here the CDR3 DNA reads TGTGCCAGCAGCCCAAGTTATGGCTACACCTTC. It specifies CASSPSYGYTF.

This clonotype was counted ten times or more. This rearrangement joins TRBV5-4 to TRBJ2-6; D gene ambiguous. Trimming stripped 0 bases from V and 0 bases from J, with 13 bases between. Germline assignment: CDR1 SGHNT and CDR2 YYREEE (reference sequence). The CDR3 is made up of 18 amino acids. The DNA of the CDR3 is TGTGCCAGCAGCTTGGACGGCACAATCTCCTCTGGGGCCAACGTCCTGACTTTC. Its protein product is CASSLDGTISSGANVLTF.

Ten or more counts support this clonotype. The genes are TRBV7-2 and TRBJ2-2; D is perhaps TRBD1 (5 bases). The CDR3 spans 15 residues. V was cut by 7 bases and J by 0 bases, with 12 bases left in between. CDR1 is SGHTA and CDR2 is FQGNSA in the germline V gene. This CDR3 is CASIPMGPNTGELFF. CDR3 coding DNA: TGTGCCAGCATCCCGATGGGGCCGAACACCGGGGAGCTGTTTTTT.

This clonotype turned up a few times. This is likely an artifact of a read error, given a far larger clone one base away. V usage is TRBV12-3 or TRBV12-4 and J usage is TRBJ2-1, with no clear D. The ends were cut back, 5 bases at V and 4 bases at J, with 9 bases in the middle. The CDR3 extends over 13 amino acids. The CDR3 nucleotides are TGTGCCAGCAGTCTCGGACCGTACAATGAGCAGTTCTTC. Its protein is CASSLGPYNEQFF.

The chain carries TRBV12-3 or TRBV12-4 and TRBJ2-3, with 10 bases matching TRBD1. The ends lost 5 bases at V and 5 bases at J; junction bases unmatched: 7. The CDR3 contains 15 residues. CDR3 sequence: CASSLRTGGKDTQYF. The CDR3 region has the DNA TGTGCCAGCAGTCTCCGGACAGGGGGAAAAGATACGCAGTATTTT.

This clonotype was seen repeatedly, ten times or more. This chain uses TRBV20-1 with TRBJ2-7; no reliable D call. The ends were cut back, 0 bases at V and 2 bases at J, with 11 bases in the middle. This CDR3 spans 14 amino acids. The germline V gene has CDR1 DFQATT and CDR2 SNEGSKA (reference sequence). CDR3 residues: CSARDSRYTYEQYF. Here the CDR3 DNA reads TGCAGTGCTAGAGATTCGCGGTATACCTACGAGCAGTACTTC.

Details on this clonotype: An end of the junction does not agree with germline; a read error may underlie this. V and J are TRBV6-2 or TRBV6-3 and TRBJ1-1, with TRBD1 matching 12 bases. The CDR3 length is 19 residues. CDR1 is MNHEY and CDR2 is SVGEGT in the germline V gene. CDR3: CATSYWGQGAVRVNTEAFF. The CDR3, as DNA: TGTGCCACCAGTTACTGGGGACAGGGGGCGGTGAGAGTGAACACTGAAGCTTTCTTT.